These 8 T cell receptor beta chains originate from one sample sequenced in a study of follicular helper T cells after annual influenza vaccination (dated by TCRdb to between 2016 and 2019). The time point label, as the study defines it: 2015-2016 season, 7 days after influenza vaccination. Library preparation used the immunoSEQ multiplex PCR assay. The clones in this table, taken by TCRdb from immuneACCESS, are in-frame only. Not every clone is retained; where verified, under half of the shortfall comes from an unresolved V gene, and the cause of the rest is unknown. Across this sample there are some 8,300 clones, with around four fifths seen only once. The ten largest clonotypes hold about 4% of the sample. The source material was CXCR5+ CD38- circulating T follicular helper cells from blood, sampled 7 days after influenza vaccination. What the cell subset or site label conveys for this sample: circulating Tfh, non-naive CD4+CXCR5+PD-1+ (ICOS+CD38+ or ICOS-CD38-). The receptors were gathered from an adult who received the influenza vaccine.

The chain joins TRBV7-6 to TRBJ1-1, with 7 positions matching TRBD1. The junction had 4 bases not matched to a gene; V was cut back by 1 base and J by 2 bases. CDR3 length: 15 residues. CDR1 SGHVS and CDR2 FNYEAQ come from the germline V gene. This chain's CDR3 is CASSLGTGLNTEAFF. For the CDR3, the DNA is TGTGCCAGCAGCTTAGGGACAGGACTAAACACTGAAGCTTTCTTT.

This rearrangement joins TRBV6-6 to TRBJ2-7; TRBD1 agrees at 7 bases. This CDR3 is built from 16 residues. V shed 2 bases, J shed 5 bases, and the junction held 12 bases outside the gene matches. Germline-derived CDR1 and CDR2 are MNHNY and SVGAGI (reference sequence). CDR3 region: CASSYPRDRVSNEQYF. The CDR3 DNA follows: TGTGCCAGCAGTTACCCACGCGACAGGGTTAGCAACGAGCAGTACTTC.

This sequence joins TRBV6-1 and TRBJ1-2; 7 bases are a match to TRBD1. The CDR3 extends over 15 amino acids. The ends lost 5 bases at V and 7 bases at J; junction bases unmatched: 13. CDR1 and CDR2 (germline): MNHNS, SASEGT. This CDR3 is CASSRSGQLIGGYTF. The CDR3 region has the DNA TGTGCCAGCAGTCGATCGGGACAGCTAATCGGTGGCTACACCTTC.

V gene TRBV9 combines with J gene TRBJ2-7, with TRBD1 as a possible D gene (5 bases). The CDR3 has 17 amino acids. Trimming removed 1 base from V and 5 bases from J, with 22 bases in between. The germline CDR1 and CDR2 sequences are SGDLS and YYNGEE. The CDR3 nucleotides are TGTGCCAGCAGCGTACCCCTTAGGGGTTCAGAAACCCACGAGCAGTACTTC. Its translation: CASSVPLRGSETHEQYF.

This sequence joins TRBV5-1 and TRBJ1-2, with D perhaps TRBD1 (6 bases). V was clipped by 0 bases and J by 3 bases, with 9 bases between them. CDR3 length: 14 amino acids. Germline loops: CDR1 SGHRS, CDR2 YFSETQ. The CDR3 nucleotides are TGCGCCAGCAGCTTGGGACAGGTGGACTATGGCTACACCTTC. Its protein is CASSLGQVDYGYTF.

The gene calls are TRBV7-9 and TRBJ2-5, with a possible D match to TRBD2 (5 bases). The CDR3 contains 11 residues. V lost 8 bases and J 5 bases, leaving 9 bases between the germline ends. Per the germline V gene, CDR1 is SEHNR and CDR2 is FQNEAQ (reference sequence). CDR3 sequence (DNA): TGTGCCAGCTCGGAGGAGGAGACCCAGTACTTC. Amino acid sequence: CASSEEETQYF.

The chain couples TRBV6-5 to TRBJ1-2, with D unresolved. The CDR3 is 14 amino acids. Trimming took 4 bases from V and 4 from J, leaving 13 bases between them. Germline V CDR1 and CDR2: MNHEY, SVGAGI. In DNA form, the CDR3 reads TGTGCCAGCAGTTTATCCAGGCTCTCCTATGGCTACACCTTC. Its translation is CASSLSRLSYGYTF.

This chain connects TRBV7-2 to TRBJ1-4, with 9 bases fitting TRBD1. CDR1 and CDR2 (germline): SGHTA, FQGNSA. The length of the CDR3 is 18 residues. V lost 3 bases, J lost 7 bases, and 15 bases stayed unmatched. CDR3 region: CASSFNTGGGSDGEKLFF. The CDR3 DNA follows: TGTGCCAGCAGCTTTAATACAGGGGGCGGAAGCGACGGTGAAAAACTGTTTTTT.